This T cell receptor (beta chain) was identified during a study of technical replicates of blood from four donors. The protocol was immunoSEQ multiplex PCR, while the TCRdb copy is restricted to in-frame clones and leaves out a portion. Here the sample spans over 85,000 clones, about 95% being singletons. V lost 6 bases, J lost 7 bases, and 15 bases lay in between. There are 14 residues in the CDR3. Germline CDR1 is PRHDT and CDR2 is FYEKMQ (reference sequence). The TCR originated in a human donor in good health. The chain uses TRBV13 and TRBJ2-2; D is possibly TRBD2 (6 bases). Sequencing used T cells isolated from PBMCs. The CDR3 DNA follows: TGTGCCAGCAGTCCGGGACTGGAAAACGGGGAGCTGTTTTTT. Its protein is CASSPGLENGELFF.